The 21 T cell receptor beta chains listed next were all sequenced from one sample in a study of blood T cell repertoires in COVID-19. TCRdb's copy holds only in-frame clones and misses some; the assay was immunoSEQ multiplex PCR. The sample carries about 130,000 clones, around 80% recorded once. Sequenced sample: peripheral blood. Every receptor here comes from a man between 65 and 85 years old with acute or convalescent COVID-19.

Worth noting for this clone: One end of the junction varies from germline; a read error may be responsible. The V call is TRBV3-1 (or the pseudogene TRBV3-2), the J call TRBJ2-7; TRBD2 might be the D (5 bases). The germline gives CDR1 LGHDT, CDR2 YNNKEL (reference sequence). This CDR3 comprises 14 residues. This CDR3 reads CASSQGQETTLRDF. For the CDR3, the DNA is TGTGCCAGCAGCCAAGGACAAGAGACTACGTTGAGAGACTTC.

The CDR3 nucleotides read TGTGCCAGCTCACCCTACAGGAATACCCATGGCTACACCTTC. This codes for CASSPYRNTHGYTF. This chain uses TRBV18 with TRBJ1-2, with D perhaps matching TRBD1 (5 bases). From germline, CDR1 is KGHSH and CDR2 LQKENI. The ends were cut back, 3 bases at V and 6 bases at J, with 14 bases in the middle. There are 14 residues in the CDR3.

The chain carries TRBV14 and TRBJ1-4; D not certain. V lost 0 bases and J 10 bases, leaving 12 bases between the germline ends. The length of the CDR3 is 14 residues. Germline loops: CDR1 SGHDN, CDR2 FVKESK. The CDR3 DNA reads TGTGCCAGCAGCCAAGAAGAGCGGGTGGGAAAACTGTTTTTT. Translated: CASSQEERVGKLFF.

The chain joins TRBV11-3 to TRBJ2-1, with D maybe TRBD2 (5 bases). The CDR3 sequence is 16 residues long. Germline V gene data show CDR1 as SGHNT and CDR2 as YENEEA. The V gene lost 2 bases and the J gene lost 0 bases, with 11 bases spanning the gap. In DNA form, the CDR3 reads TGTGCCAGCAGCTTACACGCAGGAGGCTCCTACAATGAGCAGTTCTTC. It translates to CASSLHAGGSYNEQFF.

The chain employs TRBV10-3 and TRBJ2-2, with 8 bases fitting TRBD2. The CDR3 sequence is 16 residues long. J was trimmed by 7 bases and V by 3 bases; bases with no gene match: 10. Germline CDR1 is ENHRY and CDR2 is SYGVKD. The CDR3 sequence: CAISERSGGGSGELFF. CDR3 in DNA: TGTGCCATCAGTGAACGGTCCGGGGGGGGGAGCGGGGAGCTGTTTTTT.

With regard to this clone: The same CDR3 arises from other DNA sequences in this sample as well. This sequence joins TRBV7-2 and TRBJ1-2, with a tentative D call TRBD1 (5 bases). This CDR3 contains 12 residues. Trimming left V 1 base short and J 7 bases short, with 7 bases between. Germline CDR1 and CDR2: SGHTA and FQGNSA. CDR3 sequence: CASSLGGGGYTF. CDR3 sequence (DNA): TGTGCCAGCAGCTTAGGGGGCGGTGGCTACACCTTC.

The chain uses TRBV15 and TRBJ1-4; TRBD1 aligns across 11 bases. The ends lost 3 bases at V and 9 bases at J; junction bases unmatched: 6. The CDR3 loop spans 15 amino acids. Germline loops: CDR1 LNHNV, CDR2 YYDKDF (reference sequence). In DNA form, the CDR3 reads TGTGCCACCAGCAGCGGCGGGACAGGGGGTAAAAAACTGTTTTTT. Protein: CATSSGGTGGKKLFF.

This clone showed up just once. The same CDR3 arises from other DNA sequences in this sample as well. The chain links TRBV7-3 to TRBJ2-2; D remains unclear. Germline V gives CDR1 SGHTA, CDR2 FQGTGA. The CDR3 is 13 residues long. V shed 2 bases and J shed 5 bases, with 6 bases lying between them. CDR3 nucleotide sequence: TGTGCCAGCAGCTTAGGCCCTACCGGGGAGCTGTTTTTT. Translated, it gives CASSLGPTGELFF. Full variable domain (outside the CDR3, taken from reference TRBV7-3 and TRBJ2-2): GAGVSQTPSNKVTEKGKYVELRCDPISGHTALYWYRQSLGQGPEFLIYFQGTGAADDSGLPNDRFFAVRPEGSVSTLKIQRTERGDSAVYLCASSLGPTGELFFGEGSRLTVL.

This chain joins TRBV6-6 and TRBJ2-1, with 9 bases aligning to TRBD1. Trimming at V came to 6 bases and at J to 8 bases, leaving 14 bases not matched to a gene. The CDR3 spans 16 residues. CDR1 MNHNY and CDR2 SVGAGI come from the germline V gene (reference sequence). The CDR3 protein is CASRKTGTGKIDEQFF. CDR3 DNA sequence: TGTGCCAGCAGAAAAACCGGGACAGGGAAAATCGATGAGCAGTTCTTC.

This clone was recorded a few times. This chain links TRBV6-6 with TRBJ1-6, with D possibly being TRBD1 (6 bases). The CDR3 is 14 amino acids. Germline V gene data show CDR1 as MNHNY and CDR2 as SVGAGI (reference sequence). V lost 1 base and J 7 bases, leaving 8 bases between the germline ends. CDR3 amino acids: CASSYYRVNSPLHF. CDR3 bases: TGTGCCAGCAGTTACTACAGGGTCAATTCACCCCTCCACTTT.

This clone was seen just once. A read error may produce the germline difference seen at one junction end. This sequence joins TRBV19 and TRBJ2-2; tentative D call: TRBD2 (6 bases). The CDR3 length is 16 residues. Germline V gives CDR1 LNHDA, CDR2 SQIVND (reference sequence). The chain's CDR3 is CASSIVAGPNTGGLFF. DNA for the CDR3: TGTGCCAGTAGTATAGTCGCGGGTCCGAACACCGGGGGGCTGTTTTTT.

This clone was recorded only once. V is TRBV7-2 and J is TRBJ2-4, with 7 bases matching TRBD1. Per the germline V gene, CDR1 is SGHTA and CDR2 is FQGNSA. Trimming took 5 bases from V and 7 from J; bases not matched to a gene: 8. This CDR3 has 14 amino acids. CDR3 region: CASSPWGQRNIQYF. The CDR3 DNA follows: TGTGCCAGCAGCCCATGGGGACAGCGGAACATTCAGTACTTC.

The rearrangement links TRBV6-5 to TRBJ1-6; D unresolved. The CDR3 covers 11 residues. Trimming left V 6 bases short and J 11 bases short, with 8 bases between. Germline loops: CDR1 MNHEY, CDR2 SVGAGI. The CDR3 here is CASSTVAPLHF. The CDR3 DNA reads TGTGCCAGCAGCACAGTCGCACCCCTCCACTTT.

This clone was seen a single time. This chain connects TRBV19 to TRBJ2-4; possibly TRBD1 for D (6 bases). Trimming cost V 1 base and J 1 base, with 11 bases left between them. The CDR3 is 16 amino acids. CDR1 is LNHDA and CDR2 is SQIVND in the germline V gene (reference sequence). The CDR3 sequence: CASSIGLTGAKNIQYF. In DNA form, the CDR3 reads TGTGCCAGTAGTATAGGCCTAACAGGGGCCAAAAACATTCAGTACTTC.

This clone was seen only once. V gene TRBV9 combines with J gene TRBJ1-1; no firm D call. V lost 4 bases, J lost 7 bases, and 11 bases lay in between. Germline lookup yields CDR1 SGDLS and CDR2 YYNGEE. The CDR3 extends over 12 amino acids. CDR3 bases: TGTGCCAGCAGCCCCCCCCGCGGTGAAGCTTTCTTT. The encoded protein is CASSPPRGEAFF.

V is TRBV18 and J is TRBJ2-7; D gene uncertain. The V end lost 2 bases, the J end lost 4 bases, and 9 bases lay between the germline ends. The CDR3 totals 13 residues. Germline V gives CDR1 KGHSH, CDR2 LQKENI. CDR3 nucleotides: TGTGCCAGCTCACCAGCCGCCCAGTACGAGCAGTACTTC. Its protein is CASSPAAQYEQYF.

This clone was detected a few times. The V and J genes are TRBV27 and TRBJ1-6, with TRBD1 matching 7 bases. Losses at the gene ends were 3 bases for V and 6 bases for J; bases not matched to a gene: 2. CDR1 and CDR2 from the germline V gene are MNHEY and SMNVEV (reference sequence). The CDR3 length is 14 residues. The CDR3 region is CASSFAGGNSPLHF. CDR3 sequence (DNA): TGTGCCAGCAGTTTCGCAGGGGGTAATTCACCCCTCCACTTT.

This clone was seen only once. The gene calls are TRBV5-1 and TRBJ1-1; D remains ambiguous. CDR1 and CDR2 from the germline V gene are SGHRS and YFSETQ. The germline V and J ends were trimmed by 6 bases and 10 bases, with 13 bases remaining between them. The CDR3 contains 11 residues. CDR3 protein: CASKGSYLAFF. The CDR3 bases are TGCGCCAGCAAAGGGAGCTACCTAGCTTTCTTT.

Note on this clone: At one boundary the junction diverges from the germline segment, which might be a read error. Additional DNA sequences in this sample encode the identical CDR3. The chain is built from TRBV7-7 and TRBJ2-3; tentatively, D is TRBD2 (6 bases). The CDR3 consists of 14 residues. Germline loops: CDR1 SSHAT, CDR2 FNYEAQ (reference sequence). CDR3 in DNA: TGTGCTAGCAGCCCGGGGACTAGCACAGATACGCAGTATTTT. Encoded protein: CASSPGTSTDTQYF.

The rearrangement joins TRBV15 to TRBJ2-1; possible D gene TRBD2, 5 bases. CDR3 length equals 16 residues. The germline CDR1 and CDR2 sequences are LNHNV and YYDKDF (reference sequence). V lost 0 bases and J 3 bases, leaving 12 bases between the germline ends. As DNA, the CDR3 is TGTGCCACCAGCAGAGATTCCGGGATTCGCTACAATGAGCAGTTCTTC. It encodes CATSRDSGIRYNEQFF.

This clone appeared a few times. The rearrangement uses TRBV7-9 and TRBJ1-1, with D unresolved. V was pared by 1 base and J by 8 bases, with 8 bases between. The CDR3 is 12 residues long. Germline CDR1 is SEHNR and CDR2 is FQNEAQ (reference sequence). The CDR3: CASSLDRREAFF. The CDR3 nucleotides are TGTGCCAGCAGCTTAGACCGGAGGGAAGCTTTCTTT.